This entry lists 29 T cell receptor beta chains sequenced from one sample in a study of blood T cell repertoires in COVID-19. Sequencing used immunoSEQ multiplex PCR; TCRdb keeps in-frame clones, though not all of them. The repertoire consists of about 200,000 clones, with under 90% occurring once and the leading ten covering 8% to 9%. The sample was PBMCs or T cells enriched from blood (not recorded which). The receptors were gathered from a woman between 45 and 65 years old with acute COVID-19.

The CDR3 nucleotides are TGCGCCAGCAGCCAGACAGGGTTCTATGGCTACACCTTC. It yields the protein CASSQTGFYGYTF. The chain combines TRBV4-1 with TRBJ1-2; 7 nucleotides match TRBD1. J gave up 4 bases and V 3 bases, and 2 bases lay outside the gene matches. This CDR3 region has 13 residues. Looked up from germline, CDR1 is MGHRA and CDR2 is YSYEKL.

This clone was seen just once. This chain connects TRBV5-1 to TRBJ1-2, with D perhaps TRBD1 (5 bases). V was shortened by 4 bases and J by 5 bases, with 24 bases between the two germline ends. CDR1 and CDR2 (germline): SGHRS, YFSETQ. The CDR3 runs 17 residues. CDR3 DNA: TGCGCCAGCAGCCAAAGCTCCAGGGATGGGCCCCGATATGGCTACACCTTC. Translated: CASSQSSRDGPRYGYTF.

This clone was seen once. The V and J genes are TRBV19 and TRBJ1-4; D is possibly TRBD1 (5 bases). This CDR3 has 14 residues. V gave up 3 bases and J gave up 7 bases, with 12 bases separating them. The germline V gene has CDR1 LNHDA and CDR2 SQIVND (reference sequence). The CDR3 DNA is TGTGCCAGTAGTATTGGAGGGGTCGGTGAAAAACTGTTTTTT. Translation gives CASSIGGVGEKLFF. The whole variable domain, filled in from reference TRBV19 and TRBJ1-4, reads DGGITQSPKYLFRKEGQNVTLSCEQNLNHDAMYWYRQDPGQGLRLIYYSQIVNDFQKGDIAEGYSVSREKKESFPLTVTSAQKNPTAFYLCASSIGGVGEKLFFGSGTQLSVL.

This sequence joins TRBV2 and TRBJ1-1; no reliable D call. Trimming removed 4 bases at V and 1 base at J, with 7 bases between. This CDR3 region has 13 residues. Per germline, CDR1 SNHLY and CDR2 FYNNEI. The CDR3 protein is CASSVRGNTEAFF. In DNA form, the CDR3 reads TGTGCCAGCAGTGTCAGAGGGAACACTGAAGCTTTCTTT.

Only one count was recorded for this clone. The gene calls are TRBV5-4 and TRBJ2-3, with 7 bases identical to TRBD2. With 0 bases clipped from V and 0 bases from J, the junction kept 1 base outside the gene matches. This CDR3 region has 15 residues. Germline-derived CDR1 and CDR2 are SGHNT and YYREEE (reference sequence). This CDR3 reads CASSLASGSTDTQYF. The CDR3 DNA sequence: TGTGCCAGCAGCTTGGCTAGCGGAAGCACAGATACGCAGTATTTT. The variable domain in full, with the rest retrieved from reference TRBV5-4 and TRBJ2-3, is ETGVTQSPTHLIKTRGQQVTLRCSSQSGHNTVSWYQQALGQGPQFIFQYYREEENGRGNFPPRFSGLQFPNYSSELNVNALELDDSALYLCASSLASGSTDTQYFGPGTRLTVL.

The J gene is TRBJ2-3, the V gene TRBV7-2; D may be TRBD2 (6 bases). V was trimmed by 4 bases and J by 5 bases, leaving 19 bases between them. CDR1 SGHTA and CDR2 FQGNSA come from the germline V gene. The CDR3 loop spans 16 amino acids. CDR3 coding DNA: TGTGCCAGCAGCTCAAGTGGGAGCGGGTTTATAGATACGCAGTATTTT. Amino acids: CASSSSGSGFIDTQYF.

This rearrangement joins TRBV19 to TRBJ1-4; D is ambiguous. This CDR3 has 14 residues. Trimming took 6 bases from V and 0 from J, leaving 8 bases between them. Germline CDR1 LNHDA, CDR2 SQIVND (reference sequence). CDR3 in DNA: TGTGCCAGTAGCTACGCAACAACTAATGAAAAACTGTTTTTT. Protein: CASSYATTNEKLFF.

V usage is TRBV4-2 and J usage is TRBJ2-6, with TRBD2 matching over 8 bases. CDR3 length: 18 residues. Germline V gives CDR1 LGHNA, CDR2 YNFKEQ. V shed 1 base, J shed 3 bases, and the junction held 8 bases outside the gene matches. The CDR3 here is CASSQGQGTSGGANVLTF. In DNA, the CDR3 is TGTGCCAGCAGCCAAGGGCAGGGAACTAGCGGTGGGGCCAACGTCCTGACTTTC.

Here the CDR3 reads CASSRLETGPGYTF. Here the CDR3 DNA reads TGTGCCAGCAGTCGTCTCGAAACAGGACCTGGCTACACCTTC. The chain has TRBV6-2 or TRBV6-3 and TRBJ1-2, with D possibly being TRBD1 (5 bases). V was cut by 5 bases and J by 7 bases, with 17 bases left in between. This CDR3 contains 14 residues. CDR1 is MNHEY, CDR2 SVGEGT, per germline.

The chain couples TRBV28 to TRBJ2-7, with D perhaps TRBD1 (6 bases). Germline CDR1 and CDR2: MDHEN and SYDVKM. Trimming left V 6 bases short and J 4 bases short, with 7 bases between. CDR3 length equals 11 residues. The CDR3 loop reads CASSDRYEQYF. The CDR3 DNA reads TGTGCCAGCAGCGACAGGTACGAGCAGTACTTC.

The chain couples TRBV7-3 to TRBJ2-1, with D possibly TRBD2 on 6 matching bases. The CDR3 extends over 16 amino acids. CDR1 SGHTA and CDR2 FQGTGA come from the germline V gene. V was clipped by 3 bases and J by 8 bases, with 20 bases between them. The CDR3 sequence: CASSLSPGVKEDEQFF. The CDR3 DNA follows: TGTGCCAGCAGCTTGTCACCGGGAGTGAAAGAGGATGAGCAGTTCTTC.

This clone has just a few counts. The CDR3 coding sequence is TGCGCCAGCAGTACGGGAAACGGGGAGCTGTTTTTT. As protein: CASSTGNGELFF. The chain has TRBV5-1 and TRBJ2-2; D may be TRBD2 (5 bases). The CDR3 runs 12 residues. Per the germline V gene, CDR1 is SGHRS and CDR2 is YFSETQ. Trimming stripped 5 bases from V and 7 bases from J, with 9 bases between. The full variable domain, in which reference TRBV5-1 and TRBJ2-2 provide the parts outside the CDR3, is KAGVTQTPRYLIKTRGQQVTLSCSPISGHRSVSWYQQTPGQGLQFLFEYFSETQRNKGNFPGRFSGRQFSNSRSEMNVSTLELGDSALYLCASSTGNGELFFGEGSRLTVL.

The CDR3 coding sequence is TGCGCCAGCAGCCAAGACGAGGGAGAGACCCAGTACTTC. Residues: CASSQDEGETQYF. The V gene is TRBV4-3, the J gene TRBJ2-5, with a possible D match to TRBD2 (5 bases). Between the trimmed V and J ends, which lost 0 bases and 4 bases, there was a span of 6 bases. The CDR3 loop spans 13 amino acids. Germline V gene sequence: CDR1 LGHNA, CDR2 YSLEER.

The chain couples TRBV30 to TRBJ1-2, with a possible D match to TRBD1 (5 bases). V shed 0 bases and J shed 8 bases, with 13 bases lying between them. This CDR3 has 13 amino acids. CDR1 and CDR2 (germline): GTSNPN, SVGIG (reference sequence). Here the CDR3 DNA reads TGTGCCTGGAGTGTCACGGGGGAGAGGGGCTACACCTTC. This translates into CAWSVTGERGYTF.

In this sample, this clone turned up once. The rearrangement joins TRBV11-2 to TRBJ1-1, with 7 bases fitting TRBD1. Trimming cost V 1 base and J 10 bases; bases outside gene matches: 12. The CDR3 is made up of 15 amino acids. CDR1 is SGHAT and CDR2 is FQNNGV in the germline V gene. CDR3: CASSLVMEGAEGAFF. The CDR3 DNA is TGTGCCAGCAGCTTAGTCATGGAGGGGGCGGAGGGAGCTTTCTTT. Combining the CDR3 with reference TRBV11-2 and TRBJ1-1 gives the whole variable domain EAGVAQSPRYKIIEKRQSVAFWCNPISGHATLYWYQQILGQGPKLLIQFQNNGVVDDSQLPKDRFSAERLKGVDSTLKIQPAKLEDSAVYLCASSLVMEGAEGAFFGQGTRLTVV.

The V gene is TRBV19, the J gene TRBJ1-2; no reliable D call. V lost 3 bases, J lost 0 bases, and 11 bases lay in between. Germline V CDR1 and CDR2: LNHDA, SQIVND (reference sequence). This CDR3 has 15 residues. The CDR3 spells CASSIGGRANYGYTF. The CDR3 nucleotides are TGTGCCAGTAGTATCGGAGGGAGAGCTAACTATGGCTACACCTTC.

The chain employs TRBV24-1 and TRBJ2-2, with D perhaps TRBD1 (6 bases). This CDR3 is built from 16 residues. V dropped 1 base and J dropped 7 bases, with 15 bases sitting between them. Germline V gene lookup returns CDR1 KGHDR and CDR2 SFDVKD. The CDR3 is CATSDLGQGIHGELFF. CDR3 DNA: TGTGCCACCAGTGATTTAGGTCAGGGGATCCACGGGGAGCTGTTTTTT.

CDR3 amino acids: CASSYSSGGYNEQFF. The CDR3 region has the DNA TGTGCCAGCAGTTACTCCAGCGGAGGCTACAATGAGCAGTTCTTC. The J gene is TRBJ2-1, the V gene TRBV6-2 or TRBV6-3; D is perhaps TRBD2 (5 bases). The germline V gene has CDR1 MNHEY and CDR2 SVGEGT. The V and J ends lost 0 bases and 3 bases respectively, with 9 bases between them. This CDR3 is built from 15 residues.

This rearrangement joins TRBV2 to TRBJ2-2; possible D gene TRBD1, 5 bases. Germline V CDR1 and CDR2: SNHLY, FYNNEI. The V end was cut by 2 bases, the J end by 6 bases, with 16 bases between. The CDR3 contains 16 residues. This CDR3 is CASSERGWVTSGELFF. CDR3 bases: TGTGCCAGCAGTGAAAGGGGTTGGGTTACGTCCGGGGAGCTGTTTTTT.

The V call is TRBV5-5, the J call TRBJ2-5; D remains unclear. Looked up from germline, CDR1 is SGHKS and CDR2 is YYEKEE (reference sequence). Trimming cost V 0 bases and J 5 bases, with 17 bases left between them. CDR3 length: 16 amino acids. Here the CDR3 DNA reads TGTGCCAGCAGCTTGGCCTATACATCAACCGGGGAGACCCAGTACTTC. It codes for CASSLAYTSTGETQYF.

The genes are TRBV5-5 and TRBJ2-7; D possibly corresponds to TRBD1 (6 bases). The CDR3 loop spans 15 amino acids. V lost 0 bases to trimming and J lost 1 base, with 11 bases between them. Germline V lookup: CDR1 SGHKS, CDR2 YYEKEE (reference sequence). The CDR3 region has the DNA TGTGCCAGCAGCTTGGAGATAGGGGGATCCTACGAGCAGTACTTC. As protein: CASSLEIGGSYEQYF.

The chain combines TRBV19 with TRBJ2-3, with TRBD2 matching over 9 bases. The CDR3 loop spans 16 amino acids. Trimming at V came to 8 bases and at J to 0 bases, leaving 9 bases not matched to a gene. Germline CDR1 is LNHDA and CDR2 is SQIVND (reference sequence). The CDR3, as DNA: TGTGCCAGTGGTCTGGGGCTAGCGGGGAGCACAGATACGCAGTATTTT. Protein sequence: CASGLGLAGSTDTQYF.

This sequence joins TRBV6-6 and TRBJ2-5, with TRBD2 identical over 7 bases. Germline lookup yields CDR1 MNHNY and CDR2 SVGAGI (reference sequence). The CDR3 consists of 14 residues. V lost 7 bases and J lost 3; bases outside the gene matches: 8. The CDR3: CASTRGGTEETQYF. The DNA for the CDR3 is TGTGCCAGCACCCGGGGAGGGACGGAAGAGACCCAGTACTTC.

The gene calls are TRBV5-4 and TRBJ2-1; 7 positions match TRBD2. Germline assignment: CDR1 SGHNT and CDR2 YYREEE (reference sequence). This CDR3 has 16 amino acids. Trimming cost V 4 bases and J 8 bases; bases outside gene matches: 15. Here the CDR3 reads CASSLRGNYGGDEQFF. In DNA, the CDR3 is TGTGCCAGCAGCCTCCGAGGGAACTATGGGGGGGATGAGCAGTTCTTC.

There are a few counts of this clone. The chain recombines TRBV24-1 with TRBJ2-1; D possibly corresponds to TRBD1 (5 bases). V dropped 6 bases and J dropped 5 bases, with 13 bases sitting between them. Germline lookup yields CDR1 KGHDR and CDR2 SFDVKD. There are 14 residues in the CDR3. The CDR3: CATSLWGTNNEQFF. The CDR3 nucleotides read TGTGCCACCAGTCTGTGGGGCACCAACAATGAGCAGTTCTTC.

The chain couples TRBV4-1 to TRBJ2-1; TRBD2 is a possible D gene (6 bases). Germline CDR1 reads MGHRA; CDR2 reads YSYEKL. This CDR3 comprises 15 residues. V was clipped by 1 base and J by 9 bases, with 16 bases between them. This CDR3 reads CASSQVPREWGEQFF. The CDR3 DNA reads TGCGCCAGCAGCCAAGTCCCCCGGGAGTGGGGTGAGCAGTTCTTC.

This CDR3 reads CASSEVGWEDFYGYTF. The DNA for the CDR3 is TGTGCCAGCAGTGAAGTGGGGTGGGAGGACTTCTATGGCTACACCTTC. V usage is TRBV2 and J usage is TRBJ1-2; D is uncertain. V gave up 1 base and J gave up 4 bases, with 16 bases separating them. The length of the CDR3 is 16 residues. Germline CDR1 is SNHLY and CDR2 is FYNNEI.

The V call is TRBV23-1, the J call TRBJ1-5; 12 bases are a match to TRBD1. TRBV23-1 is designated an ORF whose function remains uncertain. The CDR3 spans 17 residues. Trimming at V came to 4 bases and at J to 9 bases, leaving 13 bases not matched to a gene. CDR3 nucleotides: TGCGCCAGCAGTCCTATCCGGGACAGGGGGCCGGGAAGGCCCCAGCATTTT. Translation gives CASSPIRDRGPGRPQHF.

The CDR3 sequence: CASSLGGNGAEAFF. Here the CDR3 DNA reads TGCGCCAGCAGCTTGGGAGGGAATGGGGCTGAAGCTTTCTTT. The V call is TRBV5-1, the J call TRBJ1-1; D unresolved. CDR3 size: 14 residues. The germline V gene has CDR1 SGHRS and CDR2 YFSETQ. V lost 0 bases, J lost 6 bases, and 12 bases lay in between.